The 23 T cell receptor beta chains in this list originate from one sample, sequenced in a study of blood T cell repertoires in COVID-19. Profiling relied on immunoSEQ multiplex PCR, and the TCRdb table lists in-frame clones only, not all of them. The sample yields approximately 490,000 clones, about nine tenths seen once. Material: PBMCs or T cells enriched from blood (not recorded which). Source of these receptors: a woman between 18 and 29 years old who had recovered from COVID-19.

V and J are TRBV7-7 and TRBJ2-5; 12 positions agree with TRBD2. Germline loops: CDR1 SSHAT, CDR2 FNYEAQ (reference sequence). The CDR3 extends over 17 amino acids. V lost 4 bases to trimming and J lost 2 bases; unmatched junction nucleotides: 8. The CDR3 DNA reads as TGTGCCAGCAGCTCAGGTCTGACTAGCGGGGGACAAGAGACCCAGTACTTC. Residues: CASSSGLTSGGQETQYF. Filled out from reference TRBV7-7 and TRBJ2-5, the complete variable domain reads GAGVSQSPRYKVTKRGQDVTLRCDPISSHATLYWYQQALGQGPEFLTYFNYEAQPDKSGLPSDRFSAERPEGSISTLTIQRTEQRDSAMYRCASSSGLTSGGQETQYFGPGTRLLVL.

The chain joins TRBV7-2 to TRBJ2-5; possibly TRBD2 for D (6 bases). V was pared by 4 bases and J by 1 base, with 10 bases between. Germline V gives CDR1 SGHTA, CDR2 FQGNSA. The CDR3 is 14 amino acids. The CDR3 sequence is CASSSQTSQETQYF. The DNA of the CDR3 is TGTGCCAGCAGCTCGCAGACTAGCCAAGAGACCCAGTACTTC.

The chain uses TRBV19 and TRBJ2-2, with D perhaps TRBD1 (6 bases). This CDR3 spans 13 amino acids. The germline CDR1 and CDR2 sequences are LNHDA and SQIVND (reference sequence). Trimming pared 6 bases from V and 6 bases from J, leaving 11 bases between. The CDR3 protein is CASSQQGPGELFF. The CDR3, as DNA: TGTGCCAGTAGCCAACAGGGACCCGGGGAGCTGTTTTTT.

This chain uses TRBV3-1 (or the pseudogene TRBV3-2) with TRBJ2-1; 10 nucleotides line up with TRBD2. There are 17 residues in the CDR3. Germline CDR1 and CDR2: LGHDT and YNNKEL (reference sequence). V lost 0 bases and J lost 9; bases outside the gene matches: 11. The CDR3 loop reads CASSQDRLAGARGEQFF. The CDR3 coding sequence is TGTGCCAGCAGCCAAGATCGGCTAGCGGGGGCCCGGGGTGAGCAGTTCTTC.

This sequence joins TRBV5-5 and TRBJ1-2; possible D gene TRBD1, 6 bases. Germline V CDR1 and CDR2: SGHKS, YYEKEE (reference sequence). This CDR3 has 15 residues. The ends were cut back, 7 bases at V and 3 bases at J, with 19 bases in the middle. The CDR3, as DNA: TGTGCCAGCGCTTCCCTACAGGGCTCTCACTATGGCTACACCTTC. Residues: CASASLQGSHYGYTF.

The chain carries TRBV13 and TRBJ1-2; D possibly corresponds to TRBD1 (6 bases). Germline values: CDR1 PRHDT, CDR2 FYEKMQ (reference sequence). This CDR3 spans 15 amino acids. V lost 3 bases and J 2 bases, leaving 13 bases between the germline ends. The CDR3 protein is CASSFFRQENYGYTF. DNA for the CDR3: TGTGCCAGCAGCTTTTTCAGACAGGAGAACTATGGCTACACCTTC.

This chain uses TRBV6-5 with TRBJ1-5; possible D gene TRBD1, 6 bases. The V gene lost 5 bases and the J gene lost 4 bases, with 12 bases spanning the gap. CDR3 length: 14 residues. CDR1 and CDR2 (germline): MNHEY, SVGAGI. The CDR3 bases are TGTGCCAGCAGTAGGAAGAGGGGGAATCAGCCCCAGCATTTT. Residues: CASSRKRGNQPQHF.

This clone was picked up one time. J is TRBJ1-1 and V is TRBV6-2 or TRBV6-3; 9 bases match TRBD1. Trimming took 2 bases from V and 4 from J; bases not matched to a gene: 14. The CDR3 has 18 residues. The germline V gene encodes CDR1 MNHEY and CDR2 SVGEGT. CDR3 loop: CASSYVVGTGTSGTEAFF. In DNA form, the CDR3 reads TGTGCCAGCAGTTACGTTGTGGGGACAGGGACGTCGGGCACTGAAGCTTTCTTT.

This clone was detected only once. In nucleotides, the CDR3 is TGCGCCAGCAGCCAACCGACCGGCGGGGCCCTCGGAGGCTACACCTTC. As protein: CASSQPTGGALGGYTF. The chain is built from TRBV4-1 and TRBJ1-2; a weak D match, TRBD1 (5 bases). This CDR3 is 16 amino acids long. The germline CDR1 and CDR2 sequences are MGHRA and YSYEKL. The germline V and J ends were trimmed by 2 bases and 8 bases, with 21 bases remaining between them.

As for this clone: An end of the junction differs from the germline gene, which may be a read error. The CDR3 coding sequence is TGCAGCGTTGAAAAGGAGGGTTCCTTC. Protein: CSVEKEGSF. V usage is TRBV29-1 and J usage is TRBJ1-2; D remains unclear. Germline loops: CDR1 SQVTM, CDR2 ANQGSEA. This CDR3 spans 9 amino acids.

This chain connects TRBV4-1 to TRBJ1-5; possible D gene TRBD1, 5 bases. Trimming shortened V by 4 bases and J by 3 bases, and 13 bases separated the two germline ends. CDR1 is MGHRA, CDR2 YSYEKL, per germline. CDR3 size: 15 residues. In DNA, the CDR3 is TGCGCCAGCAGCCCTAGTCGACAGCCCAATCAGCCCCAGCATTTT. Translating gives CASSPSRQPNQPQHF.

CDR3 sequence: CASSPTTGDYGYTF. The CDR3 bases are TGCGCCAGCAGCCCAACTACAGGGGACTATGGCTACACCTTC. J is TRBJ1-2 and V is TRBV4-1; TRBD1 matches at 7 bases. CDR1 and CDR2 (germline): MGHRA, YSYEKL. CDR3 size: 14 residues. V was pared by 4 bases and J by 3 bases, with 5 bases of the junction left unmatched.

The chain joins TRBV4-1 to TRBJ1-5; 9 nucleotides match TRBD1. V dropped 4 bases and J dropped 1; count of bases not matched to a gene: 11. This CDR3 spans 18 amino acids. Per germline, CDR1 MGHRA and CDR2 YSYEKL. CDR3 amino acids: CASSPGGTGLMSNQPQHF. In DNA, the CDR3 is TGCGCCAGCAGCCCGGGAGGGACAGGGTTGATGAGCAATCAGCCCCAGCATTTT.

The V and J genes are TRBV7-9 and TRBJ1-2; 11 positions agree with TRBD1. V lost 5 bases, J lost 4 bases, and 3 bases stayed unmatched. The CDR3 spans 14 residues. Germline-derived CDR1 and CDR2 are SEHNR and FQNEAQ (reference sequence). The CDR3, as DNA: TGTGCCAGCAGCCCCGGGACAGGGGGCTATGGCTACACCTTC. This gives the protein CASSPGTGGYGYTF.

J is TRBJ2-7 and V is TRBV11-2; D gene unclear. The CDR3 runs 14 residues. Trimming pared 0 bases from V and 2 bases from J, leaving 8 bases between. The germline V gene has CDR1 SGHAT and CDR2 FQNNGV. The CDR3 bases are TGTGCCAGCAGCTTAGACTCCAGTGCCTACGAGCAGTACTTC. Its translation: CASSLDSSAYEQYF. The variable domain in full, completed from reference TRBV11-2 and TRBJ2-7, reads EAGVAQSPRYKIIEKRQSVAFWCNPISGHATLYWYQQILGQGPKLLIQFQNNGVVDDSQLPKDRFSAERLKGVDSTLKIQPAKLEDSAVYLCASSLDSSAYEQYFGPGTRLTVT.

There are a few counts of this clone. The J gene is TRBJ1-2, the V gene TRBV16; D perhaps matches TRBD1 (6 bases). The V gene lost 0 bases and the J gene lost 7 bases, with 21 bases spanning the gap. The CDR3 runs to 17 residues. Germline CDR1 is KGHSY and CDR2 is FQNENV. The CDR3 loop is CASSQSSDSLAWSGYTF. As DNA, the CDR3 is TGTGCCAGCAGCCAATCCTCGGACAGTCTGGCATGGAGTGGCTACACCTTC.

The chain's CDR3 is CASSEAGARLFF. The CDR3 DNA reads TGTGCCAGCAGTGAAGCAGGGGCGAGGCTGTTTTTT. V and J are TRBV6-1 and TRBJ1-4, with D maybe TRBD1 (5 bases). V lost 0 bases to trimming and J lost 14 bases, with 10 bases between them. The germline CDR1 and CDR2 sequences are MNHNS and SASEGT. The CDR3 is 12 residues long.

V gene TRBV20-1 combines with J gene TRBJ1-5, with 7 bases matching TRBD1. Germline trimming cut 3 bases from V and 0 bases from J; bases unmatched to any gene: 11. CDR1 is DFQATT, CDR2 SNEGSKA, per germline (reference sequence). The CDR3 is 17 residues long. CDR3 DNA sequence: TGCAGTGCTAGTGGCCCCCAACAGGGGTTTAGCAATCAGCCCCAGCATTTT. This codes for CSASGPQQGFSNQPQHF.

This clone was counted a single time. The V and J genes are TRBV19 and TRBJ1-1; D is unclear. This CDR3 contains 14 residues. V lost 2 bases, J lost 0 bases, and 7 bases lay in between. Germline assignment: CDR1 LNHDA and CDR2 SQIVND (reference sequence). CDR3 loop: CASSITGMNTEAFF. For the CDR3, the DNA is TGTGCCAGTAGTATAACGGGGATGAACACTGAAGCTTTCTTT.

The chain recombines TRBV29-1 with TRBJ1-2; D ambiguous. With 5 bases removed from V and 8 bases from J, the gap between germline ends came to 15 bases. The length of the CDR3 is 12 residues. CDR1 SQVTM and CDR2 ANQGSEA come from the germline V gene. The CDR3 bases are TGCAGCGTTTGGTCGGGGATTGGGGGCTACACCTTC. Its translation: CSVWSGIGGYTF.

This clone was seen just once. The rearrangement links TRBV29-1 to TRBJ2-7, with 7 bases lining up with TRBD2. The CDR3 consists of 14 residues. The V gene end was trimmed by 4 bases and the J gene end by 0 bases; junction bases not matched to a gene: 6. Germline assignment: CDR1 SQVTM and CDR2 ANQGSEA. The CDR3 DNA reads TGCAGCGTTGGGGAGGGCAGGAGCTCCTACGAGCAGTACTTC. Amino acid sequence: CSVGEGRSSYEQYF.

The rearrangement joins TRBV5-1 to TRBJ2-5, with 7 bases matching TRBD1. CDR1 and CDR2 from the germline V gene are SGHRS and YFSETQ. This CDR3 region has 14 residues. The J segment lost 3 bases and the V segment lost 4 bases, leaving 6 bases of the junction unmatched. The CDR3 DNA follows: TGCGCCAGCAGCCCCTCCGACAGGGAAGAGACCCAGTACTTC. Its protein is CASSPSDREETQYF.

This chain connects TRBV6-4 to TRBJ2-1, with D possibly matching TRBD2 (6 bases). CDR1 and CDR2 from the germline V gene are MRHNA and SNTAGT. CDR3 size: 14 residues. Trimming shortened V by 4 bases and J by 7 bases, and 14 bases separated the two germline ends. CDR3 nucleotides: TGTGCCAGCAGTGTGGGGGGTTCGGGAAATGAGCAGTTCTTC. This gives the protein CASSVGGSGNEQFF.